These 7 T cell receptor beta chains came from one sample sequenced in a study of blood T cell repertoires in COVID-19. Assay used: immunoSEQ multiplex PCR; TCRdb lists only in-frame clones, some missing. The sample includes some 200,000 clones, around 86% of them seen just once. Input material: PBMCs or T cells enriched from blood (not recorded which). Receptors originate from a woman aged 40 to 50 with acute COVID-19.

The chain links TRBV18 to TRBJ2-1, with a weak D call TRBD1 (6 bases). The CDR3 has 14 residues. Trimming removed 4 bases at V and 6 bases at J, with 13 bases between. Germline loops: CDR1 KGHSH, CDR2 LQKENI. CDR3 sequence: CASSLQGTSNEQFF. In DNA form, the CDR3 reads TGTGCCAGCTCACTTCAGGGGACCAGCAATGAGCAGTTCTTC.

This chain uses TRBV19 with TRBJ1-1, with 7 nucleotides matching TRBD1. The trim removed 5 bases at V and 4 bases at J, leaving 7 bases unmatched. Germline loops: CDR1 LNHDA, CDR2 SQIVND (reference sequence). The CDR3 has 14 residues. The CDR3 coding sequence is TGTGCCAGTAGTTGGACAGGTGAGAGCACTGAAGCTTTCTTT. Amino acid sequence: CASSWTGESTEAFF.

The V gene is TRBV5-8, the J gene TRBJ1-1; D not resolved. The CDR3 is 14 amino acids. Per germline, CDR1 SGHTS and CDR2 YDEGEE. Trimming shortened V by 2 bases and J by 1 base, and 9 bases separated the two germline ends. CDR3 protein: CASSFDGENTEAFF. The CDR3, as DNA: TGTGCCAGCAGCTTTGACGGGGAGAACACTGAAGCTTTCTTT. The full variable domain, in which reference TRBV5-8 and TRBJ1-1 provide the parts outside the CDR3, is EAGVTQSPTHLIKTRGQQATLRCSPISGHTSVYWYQQALGLGLQFLLWYDEGEERNRGNFPPRFSGRQFPNYSSELNVNALELEDSALYLCASSFDGENTEAFFGQGTRLTVV.

CDR3 in amino acids: CATSRGEEGTQYF. CDR3 bases: TGTGCCACCAGCAGAGGGGAGGAAGGTACGCAGTATTTT. The chain uses TRBV15 and TRBJ2-3; D perhaps matches TRBD2 (6 bases). The V gene lost 1 base and the J gene lost 8 bases, with 10 bases spanning the gap. CDR1 is LNHNV and CDR2 is YYDKDF in the germline V gene (reference sequence). The CDR3 consists of 13 residues.

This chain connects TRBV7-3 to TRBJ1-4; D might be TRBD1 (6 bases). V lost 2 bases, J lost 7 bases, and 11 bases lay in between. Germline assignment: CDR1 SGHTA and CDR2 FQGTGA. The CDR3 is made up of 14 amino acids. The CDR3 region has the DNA TGTGCCAGCAGCTTATGGTCCAGGGGTGAAAAACTGTTTTTT. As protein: CASSLWSRGEKLFF.

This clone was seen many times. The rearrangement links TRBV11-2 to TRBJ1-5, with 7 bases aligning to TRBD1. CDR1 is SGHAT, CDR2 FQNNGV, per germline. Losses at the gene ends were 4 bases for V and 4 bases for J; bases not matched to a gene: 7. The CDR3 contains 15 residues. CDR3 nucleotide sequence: TGTGCCAGCAGCTACAGGGGTAGTGGGAATCAGCCCCAGCATTTT. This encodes CASSYRGSGNQPQHF.

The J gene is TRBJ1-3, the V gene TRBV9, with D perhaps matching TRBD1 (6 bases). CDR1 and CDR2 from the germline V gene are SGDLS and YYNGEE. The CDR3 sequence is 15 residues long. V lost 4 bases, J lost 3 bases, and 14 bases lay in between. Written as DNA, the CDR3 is TGTGCCAGCAGCCCGGCAGGGGCCGTTGGAAACACCATATATTTT. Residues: CASSPAGAVGNTIYF. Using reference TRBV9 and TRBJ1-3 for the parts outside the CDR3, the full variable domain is DSGVTQTPKHLITATGQRVTLRCSPRSGDLSVYWYQQSLDQGLQFLIQYYNGEERAKGNILERFSAQQFPDLHSELNLSSLELGDSALYFCASSPAGAVGNTIYFGEGSWLTVV.